This T cell receptor (beta chain) was retrieved from a study of T cell repertoires in cytomegalovirus infection (dated by TCRdb to 2018 to 2020). For context, the study as a whole: Peptide stimulations targeted recently identified HLA-C-restricted CMV epitopes, whose presentation resists viral immunomodulation, together with well-studied HLA-B-restricted epitopes. The HLA type of each donor mattered for the analysis, because public TCR beta signatures pointed to carriage of CMV infection along with the matching HLA type. Results and caveats for the whole study, not just this receptor: Cumulative frequency of public TCR beta family members discriminated carriers of CMV infection plus the relevant HLA type in this cohort and an independent 352-donor cohort. The ex vivo response was dominated by HLA-C-restricted CMV-specific TCR beta clonotypes, and the single most frequent clonotype in two of eight donors was supplied by these HLA-C-restricted clonotypes.

Sequencing was performed on an Illumina HiSeq 1500. The public reads were reprocessed in TCRdb via fastp at Q25 and MiXCR, keeping in-frame beta chains. Each record represents a unique CDR3 protein, reported with the most common genes and DNA among its rows. The sample includes approximately 120,000 distinct CDR3 sequences, with 25% to 30% observed a single time. The leading ten clones occupy about 81% of the sample. With regard to this clonotype: The antigen it recognizes is unknown. Per-base quality was not reported, and no clone a single base away is much larger than it.

The sample's treatment or condition label, decoded: in vitro stimulation with specific CMV peptide epitopes to enrich CMV-specific T cells. Based on the germline V gene (reference sequence), the CDR1 and CDR2 sequences are LNHDA and SQIVND. Between the V and J ends, shortened by 4 bases and 3 bases respectively, the junction contains 7 bases. The CDR3 runs 12 amino acids, cysteine and phenylalanine included. CDR3 DNA is the only sequence kept; it has 36 bases, read in frame from the first base. The V and J segments used are TRBV19 and TRBJ2-7; a confident D gene designation cannot be given. The TCR comes from a human donor in good health (CMV status not recorded). Some clones in this sample may be carry-over from other donors' samples. This material consisted of CD8+ T cells from cultured PBMCs, taken from culture after CMV antigen stimulation. The DNA reads TGTGCCAGTAGTAACAGTGTCTACGAGCAGTACTTC. This translates into CASSNSVYEQYF.